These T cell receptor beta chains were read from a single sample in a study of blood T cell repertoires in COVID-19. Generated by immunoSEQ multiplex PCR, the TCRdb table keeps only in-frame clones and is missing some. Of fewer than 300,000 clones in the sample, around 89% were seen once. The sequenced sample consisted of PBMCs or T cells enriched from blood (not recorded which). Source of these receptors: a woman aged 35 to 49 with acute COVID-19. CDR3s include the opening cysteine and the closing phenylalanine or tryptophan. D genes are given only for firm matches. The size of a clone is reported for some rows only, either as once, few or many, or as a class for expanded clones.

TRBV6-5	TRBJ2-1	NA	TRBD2	TGTGCCAGCAGTTATACGGGACTAGCACCTAATGAGCAGTTCTTC	CASSYTGLAPNEQFF
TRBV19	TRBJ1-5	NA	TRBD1	TGTGCCAGTAGTATGGGGGTAAGGGTCACAGGGGATCAGCCCCAGCATTTT	CASSMGVRVTGDQPQHF
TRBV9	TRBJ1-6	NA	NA	TGTGCCAGCAGCGAAATACAAAACTCACCCCTCCACTTT	CASSEIQNSPLHF
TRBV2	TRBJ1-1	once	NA	TGTGCCGGGGGCGACATCCGGGGGGCTGAAGCTTTCTTT	CAGGDIRGAEAFF
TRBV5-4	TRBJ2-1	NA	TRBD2	TGTGCCAGCAGACGTGGACTAGCGGGAGCGGTTGGAGAGCAGTTCTTC	CASRRGLAGAVGEQFF
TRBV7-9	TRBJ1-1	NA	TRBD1	TGTGCCAGCAGCGGCCCGACAGGGGGACCGAACACTGAAGCTTTCTTT	CASSGPTGGPNTEAFF
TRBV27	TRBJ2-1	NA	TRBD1	TGTGCCAGCAGTTTATTTGGGACAGGGTTGAACTTGGAGTTCTTC	CASSLFGTGLNLEFF
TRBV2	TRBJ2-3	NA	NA	TGTGCCAGCAGATCCAACAGGGCCCCCACAGATACGCAGTATTTT	CASRSNRAPTDTQYF
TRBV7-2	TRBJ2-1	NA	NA	TGTGCCAGCAGCTTAAGTCTAACTCCTATCGATGAGCAGTTCTTC	CASSLSLTPIDEQFF
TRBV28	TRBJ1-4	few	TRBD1	TGTGCCAGCAGTTTATCAAGTCGGACAGGGTTAGTTTTCAGGGGAAAACTGTTTTTT	CASSLSSRTGLVFRGKLFF
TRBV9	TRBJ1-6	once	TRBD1	TGTGCCAGCAGCGTGCGGGACAGCGGCAATTCACCCCTCCACTTT	CASSVRDSGNSPLHF
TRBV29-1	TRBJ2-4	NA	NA	TGCAGCGTTGGGGCAGGGGAGGGAGAAAACATTCAGTACTTC	CSVGAGEGENIQYF
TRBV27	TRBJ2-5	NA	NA	TGTGCCAGCAGTTCAAACTACCAAGAGACCCAGTACTTC	CASSSNYQETQYF
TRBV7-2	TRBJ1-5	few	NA	TGTGCCAGCAGCTCTGGAGGCAGAGACAATCAGCCCCAGCATTTT	CASSSGGRDNQPQHF
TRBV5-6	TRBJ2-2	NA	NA	TGTGCCAGCAGCACCAAAAGCGGGACCGGGGAGCTGTTTTTT	CASSTKSGTGELFF
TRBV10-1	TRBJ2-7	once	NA	TGCGCCAGCAGTAATAACCTCGGGGGACCCAGCTACGAGCAGTACTTC	CASSNNLGGPSYEQYF
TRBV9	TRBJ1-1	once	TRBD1	TGTGCCAGCAGCGCCAGACAGGGATCGAACACTGAAGCTTTCTTT	CASSARQGSNTEAFF
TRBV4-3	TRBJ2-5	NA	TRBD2	TGCGCCAGCAGCCCGAGACTAGCGGGAGGGAGAGAGACCCAGTACTTC	CASSPRLAGGRETQYF
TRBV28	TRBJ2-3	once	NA	TGTGCCAGCAGTTTCACTGGGTGGGTACAGGCGGGAAACCCAGATACGCAGTATTTT	CASSFTGWVQAGNPDTQYF
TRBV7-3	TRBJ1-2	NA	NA	TGTGCCAGCAGCTTTTTCTCAGTTGACTACTATGGCTACACCTTC	CASSFFSVDYYGYTF
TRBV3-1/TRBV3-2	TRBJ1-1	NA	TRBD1	TGTGCCAGCGGAATAACAGGGGAGAGTGAAGCTTTCTTT	CASGITGESEAFF
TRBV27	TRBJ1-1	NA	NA	TGTGCCAGCAGTTTATCTTGGGTCACCCTGAGGACTGAAGCTTTCTTT	CASSLSWVTLRTEAFF
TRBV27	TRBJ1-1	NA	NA	TGTGCCAGCAGCGTCGAAGGGCAGGGCTCGGTTTTTTACACTGAAGCTTTCTTT	CASSVEGQGSVFYTEAFF
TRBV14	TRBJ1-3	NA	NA	TGTGCCAGCAGCCAAGATTTTCAGGTTTCTGGAAACACCATATATTTT	CASSQDFQVSGNTIYF
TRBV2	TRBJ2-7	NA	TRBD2	TGTGCCAGCAGTGAGGGACTAGCGTCTTACGAGCAGTACTTC	CASSEGLASYEQYF
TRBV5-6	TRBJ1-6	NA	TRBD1	TGTGCCAGCAGCAGGGGACAGGGAAATAATTCACCCCTCCACTTT	CASSRGQGNNSPLHF
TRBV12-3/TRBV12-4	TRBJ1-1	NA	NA	TGTGCCAGCAGACTCCCTCTAAACACTGAAGCTTTCTTT	CASRLPLNTEAFF
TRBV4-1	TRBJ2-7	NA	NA	TGCGCCAGCAGCCAAGTTGTCGGTATAGAGCAGTACTTC	CASSQVVGIEQYF
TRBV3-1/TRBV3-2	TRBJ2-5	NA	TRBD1	TGTGCCAGCAGCCAAGAGGACCGGGACAGGGAGACCCAGTACTTC	CASSQEDRDRETQYF
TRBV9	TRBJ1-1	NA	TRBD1	TGTGCCAGCAGCGTACAGGGGGACACTGAAGCTTTCTTT	CASSVQGDTEAFF
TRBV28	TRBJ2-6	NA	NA	TGTGCCAGCAGTACAGCTAACTCTGGGGCCAACGTCCTGACTTTC	CASSTANSGANVLTF
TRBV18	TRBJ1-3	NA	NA	TGTGCCAGCTCACCAATGACAGACTCTGGAAACACCATATATTTT	CASSPMTDSGNTIYF
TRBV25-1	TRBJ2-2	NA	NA	TGTGCCAGCAGTGAATATTCGGGGATAACCGGGGAGCTGTTTTTT	CASSEYSGITGELFF
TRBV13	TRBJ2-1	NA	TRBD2	TGTGCCAGCAGCTTACCTAGCGGGAGGATTATCCATGAGCAGTTCTTC	CASSLPSGRIIHEQFF
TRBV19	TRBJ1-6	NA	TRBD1	TGTGCCAGTAGTATCTTAGTTCGGCGACAGGGAGGCTCACCCCTCCACTTT	CASSILVRRQGGSPLHF
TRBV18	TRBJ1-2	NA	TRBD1	TGTGCCAGCTCACAAGACAGGGGGCTTTCATATGGCTACACCTTC	CASSQDRGLSYGYTF
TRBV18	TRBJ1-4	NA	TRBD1	TGTGCCAGCTCCCCGGGACAGCTTGAAAAACTGTTTTTT	CASSPGQLEKLFF
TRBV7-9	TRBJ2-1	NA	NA	TGTGCCAGCAGCTTAGTATCGGCGGGACGCCCGGAGCAGTTCTTC	CASSLVSAGRPEQFF
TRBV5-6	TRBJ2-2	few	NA	TGTGCCAGCAGCCTGACAGTCCGCCTTGAGACCGGGGAGCTGTTTTTT	CASSLTVRLETGELFF
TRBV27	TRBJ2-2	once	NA	TGTGCCACCAGGAATCCGGGGGGCGGCGGGGAGCTGTTTTTT	CATRNPGGGGELFF
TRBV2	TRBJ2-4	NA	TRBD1	TGTGCCAGCAGTCGGGACAGGGGGAGATTGAACATTCAGTACTTC	CASSRDRGRLNIQYF